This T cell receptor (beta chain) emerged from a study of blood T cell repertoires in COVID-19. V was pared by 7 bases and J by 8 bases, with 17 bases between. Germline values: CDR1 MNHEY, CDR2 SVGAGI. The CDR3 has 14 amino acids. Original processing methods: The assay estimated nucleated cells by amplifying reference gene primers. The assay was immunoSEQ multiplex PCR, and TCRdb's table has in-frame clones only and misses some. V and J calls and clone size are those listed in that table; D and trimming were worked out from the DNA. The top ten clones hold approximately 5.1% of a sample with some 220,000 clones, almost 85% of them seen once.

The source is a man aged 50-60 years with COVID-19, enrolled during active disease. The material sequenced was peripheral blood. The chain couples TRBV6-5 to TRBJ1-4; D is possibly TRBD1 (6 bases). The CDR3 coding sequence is TGTGCCAGCAAAAACAGGGTGGTGGAGGAAAAACTGTTTTTT. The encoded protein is CASKNRVVEEKLFF.